The clone carrying this T cell receptor beta chain showed up many times. Its cognate antigen is unknown. The sample comes from a study of regulatory T cells in long-lasting Graves disease. The study, taken as a whole, reports: For persistent Graves' patients, TCR diversity was lower than for newly diagnosed ones.

As for time point: newly diagnosed GD, antithyroid drugs for less than 3 months. Isolated PBMC RNA provided the starting material for the TCR library. Library construction for TCR beta used iRepertoire HTBI primers and Arm-PCR of CDR3 regions. TCRdb itself ran the multiplex PCR reads through MiXCR, one entry per CDR3 protein. The sample has roughly 380,000 distinct CDR3 sequences, over 15% seen once. Germline V lookup: CDR1 LGHNT, CDR2 FRNRAP. Trimming took 6 bases from V and 1 from J, leaving 15 bases between them. CDR3 length: 15 residues. The sample was also reused in another study, on T cells in Graves' hyperthyroidism and ophthalmopathy. As that report states: Peripheral blood also featured most of the thyroid clonotypes expanded above 0.001.

This specimen was peripheral blood mononuclear cells (PBMCs), taken at new diagnosis, from a patient treated with antithyroid drugs. The TCR sequence derives from a man aged 35 to 55 with Graves disease. The V gene is TRBV12-5, the J gene TRBJ2-5; TRBD1 or TRBD2 may be the D gene (5 bases each). This CDR3 is CASGSTRDGQETQYF. CDR3 coding DNA: TGTGCTAGTGGCTCTACCCGGGACGGCCAAGAGACCCAGTACTTC.